This T cell receptor beta chain was identified in a study of T cells expressing NK-cell markers. Background on the study: Sequencing covered eight donors, seven HCMV-seropositive and one seronegative. Regarding the study as a whole: Topping the CD3+CD56-NKG2C+ fraction as well were these clonotypes, in a few donors. Whether the expanded NKG2C+ T cell clones recognized HCMV remained unclear.

The CDR3 runs to 13 residues. Per the germline V gene, CDR1 is DFQATT and CDR2 is SNEGSKA (reference sequence). TCR beta cDNA was made by 5'RACE template switching with UMIs. TCRdb reprocessed the 5' RACE reads, keeping one entry per CDR3 protein, no DNA. Its table records roughly 420,000 distinct CDR3 sequences. On this clonotype: Its antigen remains unidentified.

The material sequenced was blood T cells: a sorted CD56 or NKG2C T cell subset, CD4+ or CD8+ T cells, or bulk PBMC T cells (not recorded which). The origin of this receptor is a woman aged 18-69 years in good health. V usage is TRBV20-1 and J usage is TRBJ2-7; with no DNA, the TCRdb D assignment of TRBD1 cannot be verified. CDR3: CSASETVPYEQYF.